This TCR beta chain was sequenced for a study of siplizumab effects on memory and regulatory T cells. The table came from immunoSEQ multiplex PCR; TCRdb's copy has only in-frame clones and leaves some out. The data contain tens of thousands of clones, 80% to 95% of them seen just once; the ten biggest clones take up approximately 7.1%. Per germline, CDR1 MNHEY and CDR2 SMNVEV (reference sequence). V was clipped by 2 bases and J by 3 bases, with 11 bases between them. CDR3 length equals 15 residues. The TCR sequence derives from a human donor in good health. V usage is TRBV27 and J usage is TRBJ2-1; the D gene is possibly TRBD1 (5 bases). The sequenced material came from CD8+ T cells sorted from blood. The CDR3 DNA follows: TGTGCCAGCAGTTTAAATCCCACAGGCTACAATGAGCAGTTCTTC. As protein: CASSLNPTGYNEQFF.